These 23 T cell receptor beta chains came from one sample sequenced in a study of CD8+ T cells in alopecia areata. The pooled cutaneous lymph node cells were sorted using several markers (CD4, CD8alpha, NKG2D, NKG2ACE and others). Sequencing relied on a cDNA template that was reverse transcribed from extracted RNA. This table comes from immunoSEQ multiplex PCR, and its TCRdb copy is limited to in-frame clones, with some not included. Listed here are around 300,000 clones without any singletons, the top ten holding 1.2%. Sequencing was done on a sample of CD4+ T cells sorted from a lymph node. Source of these receptors: a C3H/HeJ mouse with alopecia areata. Strain haplotype (MHC): H2-k.

This clone was seen a few times. Gene names follow the mouse nomenclature. The read finishes 4 residues shy of the CDR3 end, and the germline J gene is used to complete it. The chain recombines TRBV19 with TRBJ2-1; 8 bases are a match to TRBD1. Germline trimming cut 4 bases from V and 6 bases from J; bases unmatched to any gene: 6. CDR3 size: 14 residues. CDR1 is FNHDT, CDR2 SITEND, per germline (reference sequence). The part of the CDR3 DNA that was read is TGTGCCAGCAGTGGGACAGGAGGAGGTGCT. This codes for CASSGTGGGA. The full-length CDR3 reads as CASSGTGGGAEQFF.

About this clone itself: The genes and germline here are from mouse. Read data end 4 residues before the CDR3 end; the end is taken from the germline J gene. V is TRBV13-1 and J is TRBJ2-3; 7 bases line up with TRBD1. From germline, CDR1 is NSHNY and CDR2 SYGAGN. The V segment lost 3 bases and the J segment 0 bases; nucleotides outside the gene matches: 4. The CDR3 extends over 15 amino acids. The CDR3 reads CASSAGQNSAETLYF. The CDR3 bases that were read are TGTGCCAGCAGTGCGGGACAGAATAGTGCAGAA.

Concerning this clone itself: The germline and genes are mouse ones. CDR3: CTCSANANSDYTF. Partial CDR3 DNA: TGCACCTGCAGTGCGAATGCAAACTCC. This chain connects TRBV1 to TRBJ1-2; D is unresolved. The read finishes 4 residues shy of the CDR3 end, and the germline J gene is used to complete it. Germline CDR1 reads NSQYPW; CDR2 reads LRSPGD (reference sequence). V was cut by 3 bases and J by 0 bases, with 5 bases left in between. The CDR3 is 13 amino acids. The full variable domain, completed using reference TRBV1 and TRBJ1-2, is VTLLEQNPRWRLVPRGQAVNLRCILKNSQYPWMSWYQQDLQKQLQWLFTLRSPGDKEVKSLPGADYLATRVTDTELRLQVANMSQGRTLYCTCSANANSDYTFGSGTRLLVI.

This clone was seen more than once but under ten times. Gene names are mouse gene names. The read terminates 3 residues before the CDR3 end, so the remaining end is supplied by the germline J gene. The chain combines TRBV31 with TRBJ1-6, with D perhaps TRBD1 (5 bases). TRBJ1-6 is noted as an ORF with a role that remains uncertain. The CDR3 is 14 amino acids. Germline V gene data show CDR1 as GKSSPN and CDR2 as SITVG. Deletions cut 1 base from V and 6 bases from J, with 10 bases between. The CDR3 here is CAWSQGPINSPLYF. The sequenced CDR3 bases are TGTGCCTGGAGTCAGGGGCCCATTAATTCGCCC.

This clone was counted between two and nine times. The gene symbols are mouse symbols. The read comes to an end 4 residues before the CDR3 does, leaving the germline J gene to fill in the end. Different DNA sequences within this sample yield the same CDR3. The V and J genes are TRBV1 and TRBJ2-3; 8 bases map to TRBD2. CDR1 and CDR2 (germline): NSQYPW, LRSPGD (reference sequence). The CDR3 runs 14 residues. Germline trimming cut 3 bases from V and 2 bases from J; bases unmatched to any gene: 1. The CDR3 sequence is CTCSAGGDAETLYF. The CDR3 bases that were read are TGCACCTGCAGTGCTGGGGGGGATGCAGAA.

On this clone: Gene names and germline match the mouse. Coverage ceases 4 residues before the CDR3 finishes, and the germline J gene fills in the end. V usage is TRBV13-1 and J usage is TRBJ1-2; TRBD1 matches 8 bases. This CDR3 spans 13 amino acids. Per germline, CDR1 NSHNY and CDR2 SYGAGN. The CDR3 is CASSDPTGGDYTF. Partial CDR3 DNA: TGTGCCAGCAGTGACCCAACAGGGGGC.

In this sample, this clone turned up a few times. Gene names and germline refer to mouse. The CDR3 end is not reached by the read, which stops 4 residues before it; the germline J gene fills it in. This chain uses TRBV14 with TRBJ1-1; possible D gene TRBD1, 6 bases. The CDR3 covers 13 residues. Germline lookup yields CDR1 SGHDT and CDR2 FRDEAV. V lost 2 bases and J 4 bases, leaving 9 bases between the germline ends. CDR3: CASSLEGVTEVFF. The part of the CDR3 DNA that was read is TGTGCCAGCAGTTTAGAGGGGGTCACA.

In regard to this clone: Gene names and germline refer to mouse. The sequence runs out 4 residues before the end of the CDR3; the remainder is reconstructed from the germline J gene. The rearrangement joins TRBV31 to TRBJ2-1; possible D gene TRBD2, 5 bases. V dropped 3 bases and J dropped 6 bases, with 9 bases sitting between them. The germline gives CDR1 GKSSPN, CDR2 SITVG. CDR3 size: 12 residues. The covered CDR3 bases are TGTGCCTGGAGCCCTGGGTCTGCT. Amino acids: CAWSPGSA. The CDR3 in full is CAWSPGSAEQFF.

On this clone itself: Mouse names are used for the genes. The read falls 4 residues short of the CDR3 end, and the missing part is taken from the germline J gene. The V call is TRBV13-3, the J call TRBJ2-7; TRBD2 aligns across 7 bases. The CDR3 extends over 14 amino acids. Germline V gene sequence: CDR1 NNHDY, CDR2 SYVADS. V lost 4 bases, J lost 0 bases, and 4 bases stayed unmatched. The DNA read from the CDR3 is TGTGCCAGCAGTCCCGACTGGGTCTCCTAT. This gives the protein CASSPDWVSY. The complete CDR3 protein is CASSPDWVSYEQYF.

About this clone: The genes are named according to mouse. The read ends 4 residues early relative to the CDR3; the germline J gene fills the gap. The J gene is TRBJ2-5, the V gene TRBV13-1, with 10 bases lining up with TRBD1. Trimming took 5 bases from V and 1 from J; bases not matched to a gene: 1. CDR3 length: 14 amino acids. The germline gives CDR1 NSHNY, CDR2 SYGAGN. The CDR3 protein is CASRTGGDQDTQYF. The CDR3 bases that were read are TGTGCCAGCAGGACAGGGGGCGACCAAGAC.

This clone was observed a handful of times. Gene names and germline refer to mouse. Read coverage stops 4 residues before the CDR3 terminus; the germline J gene supplies the remainder. The chain joins TRBV19 to TRBJ2-3; maybe TRBD1 (6 bases). The CDR3 contains 15 residues. Trimming took off 5 bases at V and 0 bases at J, with 13 bases between the two ends. CDR1 FNHDT and CDR2 SITEND come from the germline V gene (reference sequence). The CDR3 protein is CASRRGGGSAETLYF. The sequenced CDR3 bases are TGTGCCAGCAGGAGGGGAGGGGGAAGTGCAGAA.

As for this clone: Genes and germline come from the mouse. Other DNA sequences in this sample translate to the same CDR3. CDR3 protein: CTCSAGTGASAETLYF. Incomplete CDR3 DNA: TGCACCTGCAGTGCAGGGACAGGAGCTAGTGCAGAA. The chain carries TRBV1 and TRBJ2-3; 7 bases are a match to TRBD1. The read is 4 residues too short to cover the CDR3 end, so that end is filled in from the germline J gene. With 1 base clipped from V and 0 bases from J, the junction kept 4 bases outside the gene matches. This CDR3 is 16 amino acids long. Germline V gene data show CDR1 as NSQYPW and CDR2 as LRSPGD (reference sequence).

On this clone: The genes and germline here are from mouse. Sequencing ends 4 residues short of the CDR3 end; the germline J gene provides the rest. V gene TRBV13-2 combines with J gene TRBJ2-2; 12 bases align to TRBD2. The V gene end was trimmed by 5 bases and the J gene end by 6 bases; junction bases not matched to a gene: 2. This CDR3 region has 14 residues. Germline V CDR1 and CDR2: NNHNN, SYGAGS (reference sequence). Partial CDR3 DNA: TGTGCCAGCGGGACTGGGGGGGCTCCCGGG. This sequence encodes CASGTGGAPG. The entire CDR3 protein reads CASGTGGAPGQLYF.

This clone was counted between two and nine times. The genes and germline here are from mouse. The CDR3 sequence is CASNRDRGQEVFF. CDR3 DNA (partial): TGTGCCAGCAACCGGGACAGGGGGCAA. J is TRBJ1-1 and V is TRBV13-1; the match to TRBD1 covers 12 bases. Read sequence stops 4 residues before the CDR3 end, and the germline J gene provides the missing end. The CDR3 totals 13 residues. The germline CDR1 and CDR2 sequences are NSHNY and SYGAGN.

Turning to this clone: This may stem from a read error, because a much larger clone lies one nucleotide away. The gene names given are mouse names. The CDR3 is cut off 4 residues early in the read; its end comes from the germline J gene. This sequence joins TRBV19 and TRBJ2-1; tentatively, D is TRBD1 (6 bases). Germline assignment: CDR1 FNHDT and CDR2 SITEND (reference sequence). The CDR3 is 13 residues long. V was pared by 4 bases and J by 5 bases, with 10 bases between. CDR3 amino acids: CASSQGLDAEQFF. The covered CDR3 bases are TGTGCCAGCAGTCAGGGGCTGGATGCT.

This clone turned up a few times. Mouse germline and gene names are used. Read coverage stops 4 residues before the CDR3 terminus; the germline J gene supplies the remainder. The V and J genes are TRBV1 and TRBJ2-1; 12 bases are a match to TRBD2. The germline V gene has CDR1 NSQYPW and CDR2 LRSPGD (reference sequence). The CDR3 runs to 18 residues. After removal of 1 base from V and 4 bases from J, the junction contained 8 bases not matched to a gene. CDR3 loop: CTCSAARDWGDRYAEQFF. CDR3 DNA, as far as it was read: TGCACCTGCAGTGCAGCACGGGACTGGGGGGATCGATATGCT.

This clone was seen more than once but under ten times. A far larger clone lies a single base away; this is likely a read error. Gene names are the mouse ones. The sequence runs out 4 residues before the end of the CDR3; the remainder is reconstructed from the germline J gene. The chain combines TRBV2 with TRBJ2-5, with 8 bases identical to TRBD2. CDR1 LGHNA and CDR2 YSYQKL come from the germline V gene. Trimming cost V 2 bases and J 3 bases; bases outside gene matches: 1. The CDR3 contains 14 residues. This CDR3 is CASSQNWGQDTQYF. Incomplete CDR3 DNA: TGTGCCAGCAGCCAAAACTGGGGGCAAGAC. Together with reference TRBV2 and TRBJ2-5, the CDR3 gives the full variable domain: DPKIIQKPKYLVAVTGSEKILICEQYLGHNAMYWYRQSAKKPLEFMFSYSYQKLMDNQTASSRFQPQSSKKNHLDLQITALKPDDSATYFCASSQNWGQDTQYFGPGTRLLVL.

Details on this clone: Germline and genes: mouse. The read ends 4 residues before the CDR3 terminus; that terminus is restored from the germline J gene. Other DNA sequences of this sample code for an identical CDR3. The V call is TRBV5, the J call TRBJ2-7, with TRBD2 identical over 11 bases. CDR3 length: 14 residues. Germline values: CDR1 LGHNA, CDR2 YNLKQL (reference sequence). The part of the CDR3 DNA that was read is TGTGCCAGCAGCCCCACTGGGGGGGCGTAT. Translation gives CASSPTGGAY. The entire CDR3 sequence reads CASSPTGGAYEQYF.

With regard to this clone: The genes are named according to mouse. The CDR3 is cut off 4 residues early in the read; its end comes from the germline J gene. The sample holds other DNA sequences that translate to the same CDR3. This chain joins TRBV1 and TRBJ2-7; 11 nucleotides match TRBD1. Germline CDR1 and CDR2: NSQYPW and LRSPGD (reference sequence). The CDR3 is made up of 14 amino acids. The sequenced part of the CDR3 DNA is TGCACCTGCAGTGCCGGACAGGGGGCTGAT. This translates into CTCSAGQGAD. The CDR3 reads in full as CTCSAGQGADEQYF. The variable domain in full, with the rest retrieved from reference TRBV1 and TRBJ2-7, is VTLLEQNPRWRLVPRGQAVNLRCILKNSQYPWMSWYQQDLQKQLQWLFTLRSPGDKEVKSLPGADYLATRVTDTELRLQVANMSQGRTLYCTCSAGQGADEQYFGPGTRLTVL.

Points on this clone: Gene names and germline refer to mouse. The read terminates 4 residues before the CDR3 end, so the remaining end is supplied by the germline J gene. This rearrangement joins TRBV13-1 to TRBJ2-2, with 13 bases aligning to TRBD2. The ends lost 0 bases at V and 6 bases at J; junction bases unmatched: 2. CDR1 is NSHNY, CDR2 SYGAGN, per germline. The CDR3 loop spans 16 amino acids. The DNA read from the CDR3 is TGTGCCAGCAGTGATGGGACTGGGGGGGCTTCCGGG. Translation gives CASSDGTGGASG. The CDR3 in its entirety is CASSDGTGGASGQLYF.

This clone has a handful of counts. Gene names denote mouse genes. Coverage ceases 4 residues before the CDR3 finishes, and the germline J gene fills in the end. This chain connects TRBV13-2 to TRBJ2-4, with a weak D call TRBD2 (6 bases). This CDR3 has 14 amino acids. The V gene's germline CDR1 is NNHNN and CDR2 SYGAGS (reference sequence). Trimming took off 0 bases at V and 1 base at J, with 6 bases between the two ends. The CDR3 loop reads CASGDGLGQNTLYF. CDR3 DNA (partial): TGTGCCAGCGGTGATGGACTGGGTCAAAAC.

This clone was picked up a small number of times. The germline and genes are mouse ones. Read data end 4 residues before the CDR3 end; the end is taken from the germline J gene. The rearrangement uses TRBV1 and TRBJ2-5; the match to TRBD2 covers 11 bases. The CDR3 is 15 amino acids. Germline loops: CDR1 NSQYPW, CDR2 LRSPGD (reference sequence). The V segment lost 4 bases and the J segment 2 bases; nucleotides outside the gene matches: 2. The sequenced CDR3 bases are TGCACCTGCAGTGGGGACTGGGGGTCCCAAGAC. Amino acids: CTCSGDWGSQD. The whole CDR3 protein reads CTCSGDWGSQDTQYF.

The table lists this clone with a few counts. The genes are named according to mouse. Read coverage stops 4 residues before the CDR3 terminus; the germline J gene supplies the remainder. The genes are TRBV19 and TRBJ2-7, with a weak D call TRBD1 (5 bases). The CDR3 is 12 amino acids. Per germline, CDR1 FNHDT and CDR2 SITEND (reference sequence). Trimming cost V 6 bases and J 1 base, with 8 bases left between them. The CDR3 is CASTAGSYEQYF. Incomplete CDR3 DNA: TGTGCCAGCACAGCAGGGTCCTAT.